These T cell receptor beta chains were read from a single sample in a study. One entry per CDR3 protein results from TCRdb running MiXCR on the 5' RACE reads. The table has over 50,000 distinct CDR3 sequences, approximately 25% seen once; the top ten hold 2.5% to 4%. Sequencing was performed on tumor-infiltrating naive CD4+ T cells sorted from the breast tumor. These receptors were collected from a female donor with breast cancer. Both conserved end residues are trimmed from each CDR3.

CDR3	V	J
ATSRGWNEQF	TRBV15	TRBJ2-1
ASRLFSGEGLF	TRBV3-1	TRBJ2-1
ASSPGGPGETQY	TRBV5-1	TRBJ2-5
ASSLAGGSGYEQY	TRBV5-1	TRBJ2-7
SATPWGEGLNEQF	TRBV20-1	TRBJ2-1
ASSRYSTGELF	TRBV7-2	TRBJ2-2
ASSVGQGYGYT	TRBV5-6	TRBJ1-2
SVRAAPTRNTEAF	TRBV20-1	TRBJ1-1
ASSESTESGPGQY	TRBV10-2	TRBJ2-7
ACETGGTNTGELF	TRBV6-1	TRBJ2-2
ASSEGAQNQPQH	TRBV7-9	TRBJ1-5
ASSLGAGGSGEQF	TRBV7-2	TRBJ2-1
ASSPWGLATDTQY	TRBV7-3	TRBJ2-3
ASEVAAGDKNIQY	TRBV5-5	TRBJ2-4
ASSADGDSPLH	TRBV9	TRBJ1-6
ASSYGAAGGRILHNEQF	TRBV6-2/TRBV6-3	TRBJ2-1
ASSLVSGSSYEQY	TRBV27	TRBJ2-7
ASRGGGQETQY	TRBV7-2	TRBJ2-5
ASSLGQARDQPQH	TRBV12-3/TRBV12-4	TRBJ1-5
ASSLIMNTEAF	TRBV12-3/TRBV12-4	TRBJ1-1
ASSRDSDTQY	TRBV6-5	TRBJ2-3
ASSPGQGITEAF	TRBV12-3/TRBV12-4	TRBJ1-1
ASSSRSPNEQF	TRBV5-1	TRBJ2-1
ASSSREGWDTQY	TRBV5-4	TRBJ2-3
SVLDGLAKNIQY	TRBV29-1	TRBJ2-4
ASSSPRAGADIQY	TRBV5-4	TRBJ2-4
ASRGIESLH	TRBV28	TRBJ1-6
SAEGPVYEQY	TRBV20-1	TRBJ2-7
ASSPRTLKDGSPLH	TRBV7-2	TRBJ1-6